This passage covers 10 T cell receptor beta chains from one sample sequenced in a study of cytomegalovirus exposure and HLA in healthy donors. TCRdb's table, derived via immunoSEQ multiplex PCR, lists solely in-frame clones and lacks some. The sample shows some 160,000 clones, 70% to 90% of them seen only once. Sequenced sample: PBMCs. All receptors come from a young man in good health and CMV-seronegative.

The chain links TRBV7-2 to TRBJ2-7, with 10 nucleotides matching TRBD2. Unmatched junction bases numbered 6, after V lost 3 bases and J lost 7 bases. Germline CDR1 and CDR2: SGHTA and FQGNSA. The CDR3 sequence is 14 residues long. The CDR3 sequence: CASSFYRTSGEQYF. CDR3 DNA sequence: TGTGCCAGCAGCTTCTACCGGACTAGCGGTGAGCAGTACTTC.

The J gene is TRBJ2-1, the V gene TRBV7-2; perhaps TRBD2 as D (6 bases). Germline V CDR1 and CDR2: SGHTA, FQGNSA. The germline V and J ends were trimmed by 1 base and 6 bases, with 10 bases remaining between them. The CDR3 is 14 amino acids. The CDR3 region is CASSLVLGGNEQFF. CDR3 DNA sequence: TGTGCCAGCAGCTTAGTTCTGGGGGGCAATGAGCAGTTCTTC. The full variable domain, with the rest looked up from reference TRBV7-2 and TRBJ2-1, is GAGVSQSPSNKVTEKGKDVELRCDPISGHTALYWYRQSLGQGLEFLIYFQGNSAPDKSGLPSDRFSAERTGGSVSTLTIQRTQQEDSAVYLCASSLVLGGNEQFFGPGTRLTVL.

CDR3 sequence: CASSPLSDRDEQFF. As DNA, the CDR3 is TGTGCCAGCAGTCCCCTCTCCGACAGGGATGAGCAGTTCTTC. The chain carries TRBV28 and TRBJ2-1; TRBD1 matches at 7 bases. Trimming at V came to 5 bases and at J to 8 bases, leaving 9 bases not matched to a gene. This CDR3 has 14 amino acids. Germline V gene sequence: CDR1 MDHEN, CDR2 SYDVKM.

The CDR3, as DNA: TGTGCCATCCTTGAGACTAGCGGCTACGAGCAGTACTTC. This encodes CAILETSGYEQYF. The V gene is TRBV10-3, the J gene TRBJ2-7; 9 nucleotides align to TRBD2. With V trimmed by 8 bases and J by 3 bases, 5 bases remained unmatched. Germline values: CDR1 ENHRY, CDR2 SYGVKD. The CDR3 extends over 13 amino acids.

The V and J genes are TRBV30 and TRBJ1-3; the D is unclear. Trimming shortened V by 2 bases and J by 2 bases, and 10 bases separated the two germline ends. CDR1 and CDR2 from the germline V gene are GTSNPN and SVGIG (reference sequence). The CDR3 contains 14 residues. The CDR3 bases are TGTGCCTGGAGTCTAGGAATGGCTGGAAACACCATATATTTT. Translating gives CAWSLGMAGNTIYF.

The table lists this clone with a few counts. The chain links TRBV19 to TRBJ2-2, with D possibly TRBD1 on 5 matching bases. This CDR3 region has 14 residues. Trimming stripped 7 bases from V and 0 bases from J, with 9 bases between. Germline V lookup: CDR1 LNHDA, CDR2 SQIVND (reference sequence). This chain's CDR3 is CASNLRANTGELFF. For the CDR3, the DNA is TGTGCCAGTAATCTCAGGGCGAACACCGGGGAGCTGTTTTTT.

V usage is TRBV27 and J usage is TRBJ2-3; tentative D call: TRBD2 (6 bases). Trimming took off 2 bases at V and 0 bases at J, with 12 bases between the two ends. This CDR3 comprises 16 residues. Germline-derived CDR1 and CDR2 are MNHEY and SMNVEV (reference sequence). The CDR3 loop is CASSLGAGTSTDTQYF. Here the CDR3 DNA reads TGTGCCAGCAGTTTAGGGGCGGGGACTAGCACAGATACGCAGTATTTT.

The chain is built from TRBV10-2 and TRBJ2-1; no definite D call. The CDR3 has 13 amino acids. Germline V gene sequence: CDR1 WSHSY, CDR2 SAAADI. V gave up 4 bases and J gave up 3 bases, with 7 bases separating them. The chain's CDR3 is CASSAGNYNEQFF. DNA for the CDR3: TGCGCCAGCAGTGCAGGAAACTACAATGAGCAGTTCTTC.

This clone was detected once. The chain uses TRBV9 and TRBJ1-1; D remains ambiguous. With 0 bases removed from V and 5 bases from J, the gap between germline ends came to 20 bases. Germline CDR1 reads SGDLS; CDR2 reads YYNGEE. There are 17 residues in the CDR3. The CDR3 loop is CASSVARIPKAGTEAFF. CDR3 DNA: TGTGCCAGCAGCGTAGCTCGTATTCCCAAGGCGGGAACTGAAGCTTTCTTT. The complete variable domain, with remaining parts taken from reference TRBV9 and TRBJ1-1, reads DSGVTQTPKHLITATGQRVTLRCSPRSGDLSVYWYQQSLDQGLQFLIQYYNGEERAKGNILERFSAQQFPDLHSELNLSSLELGDSALYFCASSVARIPKAGTEAFFGQGTRLTVV.

The V call is TRBV5-4, the J call TRBJ1-2, with TRBD1 matching 10 bases. The CDR3 consists of 15 residues. After removal of 2 bases from V and 8 bases from J, the junction contained 9 bases not matched to a gene. Germline assignment: CDR1 SGHNT and CDR2 YYREEE (reference sequence). The DNA of the CDR3 is TGTGCCAGCAGCTTTAGGACAGGGGGTCTCGGGGGCTACACCTTC. This gives the protein CASSFRTGGLGGYTF.